A single sample gave rise to the 10 T cell receptor beta chains below, sequenced in a study of monozygotic twins with inflammatory bowel disease. From its re-call of the 5' RACE reads, TCRdb lists each CDR3 protein once, without DNA. This sample contains around 230,000 distinct CDR3 sequences. The sample was blood. The source is a human donor with ulcerative colitis or Crohn's disease, or a healthy co-twin of an affected twin (not recorded which).

The J gene is TRBJ2-3, the V gene TRBV9; absent DNA, TCRdb's TRBD1 call cannot be checked. The CDR3 has 14 residues. Per the germline V gene, CDR1 is SGDLS and CDR2 is YYNGEE. The CDR3 spells CASSPKGGRDTQYF. The full variable domain, its missing parts supplied by reference TRBV9 and TRBJ2-3, is DSGVTQTPKHLITATGQRVTLRCSPRSGDLSVYWYQQSLDQGLQFLIQYYNGEERAKGNILERFSAQQFPDLHSELNLSSLELGDSALYFCASSPKGGRDTQYFGPGTRLTVL.

The chain employs TRBV5-1 and TRBJ1-1; TCRdb's D call, TRBD1, is unchecked because there is no DNA. This CDR3 has 13 residues. In germline, CDR1 is SGHRS, CDR2 YFSETQ. The CDR3 sequence is CASSFPGDTEAFF.

This chain links TRBV5-1 with TRBJ2-3; the TRBD1 assignment by TCRdb is unverifiable without DNA. The germline V gene encodes CDR1 SGHRS and CDR2 YFSETQ. The CDR3 covers 15 residues. CDR3 protein: CASSLGTVLTDTQYF.

The V gene is TRBV7-9, the J gene TRBJ1-2; TCRdb reports TRBD1, a call that lacks DNA to check it against. CDR3 length: 14 amino acids. Germline CDR1 reads SEHNR; CDR2 reads FQNEAQ (reference sequence). CDR3 sequence reads: CASSLDQGVDGYTF.

CDR3 sequence: CASSHGAGIGAGDTQYF. The chain links TRBV4-3 to TRBJ2-3; TCRdb names TRBD1, which stays unverified in the absence of DNA. The CDR3 is made up of 17 amino acids. The germline V gene encodes CDR1 LGHNA and CDR2 YSLEER.

The genes are TRBV15 and TRBJ1-3. Germline values: CDR1 LNHNV, CDR2 YYDKDF (reference sequence). This CDR3 is 17 amino acids long. The CDR3: CATSRDRGSLAGNTIYF.

The chain employs TRBV20-1 and TRBJ2-3; TCRdb picks TRBD1, but there is no DNA to check that call. The germline V gene encodes CDR1 DFQATT and CDR2 SNEGSKA (reference sequence). CDR3 length: 16 amino acids. The CDR3 reads CSASMEGGARTDTQYF.

CDR3 loop: CASSHGGGSTDTQYF. The V gene is TRBV3-1, the J gene TRBJ2-3; as DNA is missing, the TRBD1 call by TCRdb cannot be tested. The CDR3 runs to 15 residues. In germline, CDR1 is LGHDT, CDR2 YNNKEL (reference sequence).

The rearrangement uses TRBV12-3 or TRBV12-4 and TRBJ2-2. This CDR3 has 14 residues. CDR3 sequence: CASCPGLNTGELFF.

The chain uses TRBV12-3 or TRBV12-4 and TRBJ1-6. The CDR3 contains 12 residues. The CDR3 protein is CASTTLGSPLHF.